These 4 T cell receptor beta chains were sequenced from one sample in a study of blood T cell repertoires in COVID-19. Using immunoSEQ multiplex PCR, the repertoire was profiled, and TCRdb retains in-frame clones only, with some absent. The sample lists 110,000 or so clones; about 85% were seen once. The sequenced sample consisted of peripheral blood. All receptors come from a man aged 60-69 years with acute or convalescent COVID-19.

The chain has TRBV28 and TRBJ2-2, with 7 bases lining up with TRBD2. This CDR3 is built from 15 residues. With V trimmed by 7 bases and J by 4 bases, 9 bases remained unmatched. The germline gives CDR1 MDHEN, CDR2 SYDVKM. The CDR3 loop is CASTWTSLSTGELFF. The CDR3 DNA reads TGTGCCAGCACCTGGACTAGTTTGAGCACCGGGGAGCTGTTTTTT.

This chain uses TRBV2 with TRBJ2-3; TRBD1 might be the D (6 bases). Germline CDR1 reads SNHLY; CDR2 reads FYNNEI. The CDR3 runs 16 residues. Trimming removed 8 bases at V and 6 bases at J, with 24 bases between. Here the CDR3 reads CASVSRGRGKEDTQYF. CDR3 sequence (DNA): TGTGCCAGCGTGTCTCGGGGTAGGGGGAAAGAGGATACGCAGTATTTT. The whole variable domain, filled in from reference TRBV2 and TRBJ2-3, reads EPEVTQTPSHQVTQMGQEVILRCVPISNHLYFYWYRQILGQKVEFLVSFYNNEISEKSEIFDDQFSVERPDGSNFTLKIRSTKLEDSAMYFCASVSRGRGKEDTQYFGPGTRLTVL.

This chain links TRBV4-3 with TRBJ2-3; D is uncertain. V gave up 1 base and J gave up 2 bases, with 10 bases separating them. The germline V gene encodes CDR1 LGHNA and CDR2 YSLEER. This CDR3 has 15 residues. CDR3 nucleotides: TGCGCCAGCAGCCAAGGAGGATCCTACACAGATACGCAGTATTTT. Translation gives CASSQGGSYTDTQYF.

This clone was counted a single time. The chain carries TRBV7-6 and TRBJ2-5; tentatively, D is TRBD2 (6 bases). Germline values: CDR1 SGHVS, CDR2 FNYEAQ. There are 15 residues in the CDR3. V lost 3 bases to trimming and J lost 5 bases, with 16 bases between them. This CDR3 is CASSLAGPPRETQYF. The CDR3 region has the DNA TGTGCCAGCAGCTTGGCGGGACCCCCTAGGGAGACCCAGTACTTC.